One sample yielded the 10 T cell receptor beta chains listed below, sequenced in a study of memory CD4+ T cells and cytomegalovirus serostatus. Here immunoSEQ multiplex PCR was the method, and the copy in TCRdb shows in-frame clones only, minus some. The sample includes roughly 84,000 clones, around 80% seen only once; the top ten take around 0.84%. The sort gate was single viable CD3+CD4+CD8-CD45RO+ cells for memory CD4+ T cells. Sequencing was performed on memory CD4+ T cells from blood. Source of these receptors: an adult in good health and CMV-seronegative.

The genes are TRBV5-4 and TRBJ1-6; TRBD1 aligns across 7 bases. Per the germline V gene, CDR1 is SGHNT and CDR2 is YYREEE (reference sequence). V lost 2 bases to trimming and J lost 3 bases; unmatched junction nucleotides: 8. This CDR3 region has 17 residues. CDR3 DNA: TGTGCCAGCAGCTTACACCGACAGGGAATCTATAATTCACCCCTCCACTTT. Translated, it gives CASSLHRQGIYNSPLHF.

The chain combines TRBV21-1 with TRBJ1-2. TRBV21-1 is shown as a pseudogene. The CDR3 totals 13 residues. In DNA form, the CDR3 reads TGTGCCAGCAGTCGCGGGGGGGGGAATGGCTACACCTTC. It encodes CASSRGGGNGYTF.

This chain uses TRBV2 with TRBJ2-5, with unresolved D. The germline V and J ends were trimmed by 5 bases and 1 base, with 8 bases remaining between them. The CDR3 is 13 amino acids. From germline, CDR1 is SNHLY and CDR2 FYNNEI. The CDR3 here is CASSQNFQETQYF. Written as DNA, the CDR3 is TGTGCCAGCAGTCAGAACTTCCAAGAGACCCAGTACTTC.

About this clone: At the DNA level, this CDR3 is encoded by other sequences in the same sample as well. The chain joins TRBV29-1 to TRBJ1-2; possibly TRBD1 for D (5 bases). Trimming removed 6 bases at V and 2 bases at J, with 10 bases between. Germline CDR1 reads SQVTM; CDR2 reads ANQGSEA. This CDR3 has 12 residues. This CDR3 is CSVLTVNYGYTF. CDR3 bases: TGCAGCGTCCTGACAGTCAACTATGGCTACACCTTC.

CDR3 coding DNA: TGTGCCAGCAGCCACTCCTACAATGAGCAGTTCTTC. As protein: CASSHSYNEQFF. The rearrangement joins TRBV7-6 to TRBJ2-1; D is uncertain. V lost 5 bases and J 0 bases, leaving 2 bases between the germline ends. This CDR3 is 12 amino acids long. Germline V gives CDR1 SGHVS, CDR2 FNYEAQ.

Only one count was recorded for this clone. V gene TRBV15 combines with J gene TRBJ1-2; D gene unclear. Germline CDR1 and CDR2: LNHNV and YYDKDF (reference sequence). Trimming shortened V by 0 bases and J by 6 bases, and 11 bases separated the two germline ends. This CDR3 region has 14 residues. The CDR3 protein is CATSRDRFDDGYTF. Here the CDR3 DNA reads TGTGCCACCAGCAGAGATCGTTTTGATGATGGCTACACCTTC.

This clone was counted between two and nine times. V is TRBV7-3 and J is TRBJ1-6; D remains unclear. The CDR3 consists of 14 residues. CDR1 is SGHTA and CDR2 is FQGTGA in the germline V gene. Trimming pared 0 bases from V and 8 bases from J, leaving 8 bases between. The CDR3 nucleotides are TGTGCCAGCAGCTTAACTCCCTTGGATTCACCCCTCCACTTT. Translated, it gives CASSLTPLDSPLHF.

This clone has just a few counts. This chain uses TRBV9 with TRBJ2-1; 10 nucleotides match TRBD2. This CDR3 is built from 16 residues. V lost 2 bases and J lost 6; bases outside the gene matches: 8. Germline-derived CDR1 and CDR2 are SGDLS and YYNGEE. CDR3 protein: CASSVNSGGRLNEQFF. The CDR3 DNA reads TGTGCCAGCAGCGTGAATAGCGGGGGGCGGCTCAATGAGCAGTTCTTC.

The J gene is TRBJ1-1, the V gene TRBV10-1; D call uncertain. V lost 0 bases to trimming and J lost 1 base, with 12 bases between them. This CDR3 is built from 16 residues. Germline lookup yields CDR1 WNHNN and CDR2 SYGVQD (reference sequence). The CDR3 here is CASSESIGVGNTEAFF. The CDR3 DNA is TGCGCCAGCAGTGAGTCGATCGGCGTGGGGAACACTGAAGCTTTCTTT.

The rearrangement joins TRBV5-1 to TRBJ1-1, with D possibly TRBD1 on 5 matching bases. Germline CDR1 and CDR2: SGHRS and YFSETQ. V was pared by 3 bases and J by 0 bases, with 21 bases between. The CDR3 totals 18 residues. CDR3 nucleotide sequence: TGCGCCAGCAGCTCCCCTAAAGGCAGGGAATTCATGAACACTGAAGCTTTCTTT. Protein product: CASSSPKGREFMNTEAFF.